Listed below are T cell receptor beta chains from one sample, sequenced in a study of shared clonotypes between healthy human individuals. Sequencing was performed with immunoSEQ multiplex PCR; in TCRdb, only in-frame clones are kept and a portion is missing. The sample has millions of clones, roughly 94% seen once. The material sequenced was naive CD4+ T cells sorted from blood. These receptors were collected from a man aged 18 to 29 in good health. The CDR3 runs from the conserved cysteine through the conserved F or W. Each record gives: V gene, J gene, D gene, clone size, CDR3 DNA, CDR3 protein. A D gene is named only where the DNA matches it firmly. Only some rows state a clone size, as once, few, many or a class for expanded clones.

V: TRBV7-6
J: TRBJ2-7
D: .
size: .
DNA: TGTGCCAGCAGCCCCCGGCCCCAGAACAACTACGAGCAGTACTTC
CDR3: CASSPRPQNNYEQYF

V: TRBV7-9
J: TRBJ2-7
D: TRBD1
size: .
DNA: TGTGCCAGCAGCGTAAGGACAGGAACCACCTCCTACGAGCAGTACTTC
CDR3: CASSVRTGTTSYEQYF

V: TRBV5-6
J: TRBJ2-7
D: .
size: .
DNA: TGTGCCAGCAGCTTGGGCCTACAGGGAAAAGGGGGTGACGAGCAGTACTTC
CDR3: CASSLGLQGKGGDEQYF

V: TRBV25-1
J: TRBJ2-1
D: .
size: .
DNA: TGTGCCAGCAGTGAGGCGGACCTTTCCTACAATGAGCAGTTCTTC
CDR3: CASSEADLSYNEQFF

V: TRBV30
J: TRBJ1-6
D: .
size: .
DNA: TGTGCCTGGAGTTCCCAGTTTAATTCACCCCTCCACTTT
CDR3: CAWSSQFNSPLHF

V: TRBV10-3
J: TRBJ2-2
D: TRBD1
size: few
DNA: TGTGCCATCAGTGTCCCCGACAGGGCGGCAACCGGGGAGCTGTTTTTT
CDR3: CAISVPDRAATGELFF

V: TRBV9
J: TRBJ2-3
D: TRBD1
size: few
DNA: TGTGCCAGCAGCCCCCAGACAGGGGGGAAGAATACGCAGTATTTT
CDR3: CASSPQTGGKNTQYF

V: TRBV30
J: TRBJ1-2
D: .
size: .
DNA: TGTGCCTGGAGCACTAACTATGGCTACACCTTC
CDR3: CAWSTNYGYTF

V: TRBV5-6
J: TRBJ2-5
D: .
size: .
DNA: TGTGCCAGCAGCTTGAGGGTTTTCCAAGAGACCCAGTACTTC
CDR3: CASSLRVFQETQYF

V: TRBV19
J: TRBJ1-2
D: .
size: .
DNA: TGTGCCAGTAGGCCCCCTGGCCCCTATGGCTACACCTTC
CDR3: CASRPPGPYGYTF

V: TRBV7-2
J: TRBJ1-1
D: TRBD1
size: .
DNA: TGTGCCAGCAGCTTCCCAGCCTCGGGACAGCTGAACACTGAAGCTTTCTTT
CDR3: CASSFPASGQLNTEAFF

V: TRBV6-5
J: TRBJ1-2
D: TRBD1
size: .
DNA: TGTGCCAGCAGTCGGACAGGGGAAGGCTACACCTTC
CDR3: CASSRTGEGYTF

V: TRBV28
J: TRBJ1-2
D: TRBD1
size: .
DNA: TGTGCCAGCAGTTCCACAGGAGGGACAGATTACGGCTACACCTTC
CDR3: CASSSTGGTDYGYTF

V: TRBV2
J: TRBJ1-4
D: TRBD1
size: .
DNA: TGTGCCAGCAGCCCCATTCCCGGGACAGGGGGCCCTATAATCATGTTTTTT
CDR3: CASSPIPGTGGPIIMFF

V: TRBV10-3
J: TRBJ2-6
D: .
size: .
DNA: TGTGCCATCAGTGTTACAGGTCGAAGCTCTGGGGCCAACGTCCTGACTTTC
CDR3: CAISVTGRSSGANVLTF

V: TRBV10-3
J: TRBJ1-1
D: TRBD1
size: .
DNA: TGTGCCATCAGTGCACAGGGGGCGGACACTGAAGCTTTCTTT
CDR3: CAISAQGADTEAFF

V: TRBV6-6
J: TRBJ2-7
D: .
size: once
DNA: TGTGCCAGCAGTGAGGGACCTTACGAGCAGTACTTC
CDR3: CASSEGPYEQYF

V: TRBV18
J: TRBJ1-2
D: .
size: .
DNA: TGTGCCAGCTCACCACCTGAAGGACACCAGTATTTCACCTTC
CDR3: CASSPPEGHQYFTF

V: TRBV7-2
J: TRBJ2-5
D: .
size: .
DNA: TGTGCCAGCAGCTTAGATTTGGGTGAGGCGGGCCAAGAGACCCAGTACTTC
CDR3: CASSLDLGEAGQETQYF

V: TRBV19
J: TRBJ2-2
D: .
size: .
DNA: TGTGCCAGTAGGGAGGGGACAGAGAACACCGGGGAGCTGTTTTTT
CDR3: CASREGTENTGELFF

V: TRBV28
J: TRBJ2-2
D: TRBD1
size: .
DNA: TGTGCCAGCAGTTCGACGGGACAGGGGGCCGGGGAGCTGTTTTTT
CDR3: CASSSTGQGAGELFF

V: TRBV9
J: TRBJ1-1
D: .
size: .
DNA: TGTGCCAGCAGCCTTCAGGGGAGCACTGAAGCTTTCTTT
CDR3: CASSLQGSTEAFF

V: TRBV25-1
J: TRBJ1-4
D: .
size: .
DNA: TGTGCCAGCAGTGCGATGGATCGCGAAAAACTGTTTTTT
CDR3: CASSAMDREKLFF

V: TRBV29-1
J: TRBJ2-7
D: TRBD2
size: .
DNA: TGCAGCGCGTGGTTAGCGGGAGACGAGCAGTACTTC
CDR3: CSAWLAGDEQYF

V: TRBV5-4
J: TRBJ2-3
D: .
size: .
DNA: TGTGCCAGCAGCCAAAATAGGGGCGGCGGTCCAGATACGCAGTATTTT
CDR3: CASSQNRGGGPDTQYF

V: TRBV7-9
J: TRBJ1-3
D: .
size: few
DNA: TGTGCCAGCACCTCCTCGGGAAACACCATATATTTT
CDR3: CASTSSGNTIYF

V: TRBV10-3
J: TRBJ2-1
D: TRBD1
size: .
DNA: TGTGCCATCAGTTGGGGACAGGTCAACTACAATGAGCAGTTCTTC
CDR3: CAISWGQVNYNEQFF

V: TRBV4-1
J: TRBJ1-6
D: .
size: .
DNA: TGCGCCAGCAGCCAAGAATCACCCGGTGGGCCCCTCCACTTT
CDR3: CASSQESPGGPLHF

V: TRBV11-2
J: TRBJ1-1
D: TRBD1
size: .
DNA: TGTGCCAGCAGCTTCCCCAATTTTAGGGACAGGGATCGCACTGAAGCTTTCTTT
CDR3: CASSFPNFRDRDRTEAFF